This T cell receptor (beta chain) stems from a study of T cells in Graves' hyperthyroidism and ophthalmopathy. Calling Graves' hyperthyroidism stable meant ophthalmopathy did not progress within 18 months. In this sample, this clonotype turned up many times. Antigen unknown. V dropped 3 bases and J dropped 0 bases, with 20 bases sitting between them. This CDR3 spans 19 amino acids. From germline, CDR1 is SGHTA and CDR2 FQGNSA. Amplification of TCR beta CDR3 regions used RNA as the template. HTBI primers were used for first-round RT-PCR of the TCR CDR3. TCRdb fed the multiplex PCR reads into MiXCR, producing one record per CDR3 protein. The sample lists around 600,000 distinct CDR3 sequences, roughly 14% occurring once. Findings of the study overall: In blood, most of the thyroid clonotypes expanded above 0.001 were also present.

The V gene is TRBV7-2, the J gene TRBJ1-4; possible D gene TRBD1, 5 bases. Sample: blood. The receptor comes from a woman in her twenties or thirties with Graves' hyperthyroidism. The CDR3, as DNA: TGTGCCAGCAGCTTTCGGGTGACGACAGCGATCCCAACTAATGAAAAACTGTTTTTT. Its protein product is CASSFRVTTAIPTNEKLFF.